This T cell receptor beta chain was sequenced during a study of shared clonotypes between healthy human individuals. CDR1 is SEHNR and CDR2 is FQNEAQ in the germline V gene (reference sequence). This CDR3 spans 12 amino acids. The germline V and J ends were trimmed by 4 bases and 6 bases, with 9 bases remaining between them. This clone has just a few counts. Using immunoSEQ multiplex PCR, the repertoire was profiled, and TCRdb retains in-frame clones only, with some absent. The sample lists about 2.4 million clones, approximately 93% occurring once. This sequence was found in a man younger than 35 in good health. Some clones in this sample may be carry-over from other donors' samples. The sequencing input was naive CD4+ T cells from PBMCs. Indicated subset: CD45RA+ positively selected. The rearrangement joins TRBV7-9 to TRBJ1-1; no clear D. The CDR3 nucleotides read TGTGCCAGCAGCTCGAGCCCTCCTGAAGCTTTCTTT. Its protein product is CASSSSPPEAFF.